This T cell receptor (beta chain) stems from a study of blood T cell repertoires in COVID-19. Profiled with immunoSEQ multiplex PCR; TCRdb holds only in-frame clones, not every one. The sample has 200,000 to 300,000 clones, roughly 86% seen once. Germline V gene lookup returns CDR1 LGHNA and CDR2 YNFKEQ. Trimming at V came to 3 bases and at J to 0 bases, leaving 13 bases not matched to a gene. This CDR3 is 20 amino acids long. The sample consisted of peripheral blood. This clonotype was sampled from a woman aged 60 to 75 with COVID-19, enrolled during active disease. The chain combines TRBV4-2 with TRBJ2-3; TRBD2 agrees at 12 bases. This CDR3 reads CASSHFLPSGRAMSTDTQYF. CDR3 sequence (DNA): TGTGCCAGCAGCCATTTCCTACCTAGCGGGAGGGCCATGAGCACAGATACGCAGTATTTT.